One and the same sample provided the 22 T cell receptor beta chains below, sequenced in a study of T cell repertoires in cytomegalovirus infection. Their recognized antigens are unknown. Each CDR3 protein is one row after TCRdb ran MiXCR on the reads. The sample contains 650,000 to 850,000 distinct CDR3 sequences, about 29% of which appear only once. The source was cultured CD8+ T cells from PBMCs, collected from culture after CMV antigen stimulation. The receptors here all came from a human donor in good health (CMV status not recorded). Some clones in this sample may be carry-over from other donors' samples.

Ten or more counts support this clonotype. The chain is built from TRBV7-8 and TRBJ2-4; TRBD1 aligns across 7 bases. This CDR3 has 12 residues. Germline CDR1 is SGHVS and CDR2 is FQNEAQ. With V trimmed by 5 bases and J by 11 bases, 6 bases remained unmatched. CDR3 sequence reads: CASSPGTAVQYF. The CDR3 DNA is TGTGCCAGCAGCCCAGGGACAGCAGTTCAGTACTTC.

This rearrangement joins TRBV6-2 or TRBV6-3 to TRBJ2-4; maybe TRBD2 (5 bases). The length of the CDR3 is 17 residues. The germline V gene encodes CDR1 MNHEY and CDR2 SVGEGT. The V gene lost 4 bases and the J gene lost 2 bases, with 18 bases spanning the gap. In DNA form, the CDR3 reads TGTGCCAGCAGTTTTTTCGGGGTTTCGGTTCCCAAAAACATTCAGTACTTC. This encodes CASSFFGVSVPKNIQYF.

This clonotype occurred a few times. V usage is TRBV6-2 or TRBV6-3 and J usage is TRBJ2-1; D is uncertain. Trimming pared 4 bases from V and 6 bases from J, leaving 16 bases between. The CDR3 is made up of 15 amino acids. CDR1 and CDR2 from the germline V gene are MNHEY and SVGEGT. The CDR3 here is CASSSLFSPVNEQFF. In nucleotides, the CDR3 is TGTGCCAGCAGTTCCCTCTTCTCCCCAGTCAATGAGCAGTTCTTC.

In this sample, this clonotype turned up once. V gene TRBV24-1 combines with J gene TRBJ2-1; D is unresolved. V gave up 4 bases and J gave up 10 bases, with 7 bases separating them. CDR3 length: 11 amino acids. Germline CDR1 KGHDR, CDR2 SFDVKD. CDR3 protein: CATSDWGEQFF. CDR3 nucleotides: TGTGCCACCAGTGACTGGGGAGAGCAGTTCTTC.

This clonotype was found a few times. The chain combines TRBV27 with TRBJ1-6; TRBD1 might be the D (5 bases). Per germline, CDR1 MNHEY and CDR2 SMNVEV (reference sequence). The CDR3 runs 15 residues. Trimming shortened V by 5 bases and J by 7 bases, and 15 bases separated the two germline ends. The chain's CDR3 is CASSLWDGTNSPLHF. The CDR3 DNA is TGTGCCAGCAGTCTTTGGGACGGAACAAATTCACCCCTCCACTTT.

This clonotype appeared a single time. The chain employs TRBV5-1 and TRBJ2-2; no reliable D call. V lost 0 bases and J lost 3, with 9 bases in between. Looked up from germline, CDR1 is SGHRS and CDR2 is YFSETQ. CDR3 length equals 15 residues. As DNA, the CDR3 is TGCGCCAGCAGCTTGGAGAGCCCTGACACCGGGGAGCTGTTTTTT. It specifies CASSLESPDTGELFF.

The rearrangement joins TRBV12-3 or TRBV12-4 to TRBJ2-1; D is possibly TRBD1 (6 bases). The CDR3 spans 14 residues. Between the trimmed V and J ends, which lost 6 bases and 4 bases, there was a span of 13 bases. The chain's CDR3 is CASSSEGEYNEQFF. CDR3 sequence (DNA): TGTGCCAGCAGCTCCGAGGGGGAGTACAATGAGCAGTTCTTC.

Here the CDR3 reads CASSGGTGLTYEQYV. The CDR3 bases are TGTGCCAGCAGTGGGGGGACAGGCCTTACCTACGAGCAGTACGTC. The chain couples TRBV27 to TRBJ2-7; 8 bases are shared with TRBD1. This CDR3 spans 15 amino acids. Germline trimming cut 5 bases from V and 2 bases from J; bases unmatched to any gene: 8. Germline values: CDR1 MNHEY, CDR2 SMNVEV (reference sequence).

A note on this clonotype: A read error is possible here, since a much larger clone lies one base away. The CDR3 protein is CASSHAGANSGNTIYF. DNA for the CDR3: TGCGCCAGCAGCCATGCCGGGGCGAACTCTGGAAACACCATATATTTT. This chain links TRBV4-3 with TRBJ1-3, with D possibly matching TRBD1 (5 bases). The CDR3 extends over 16 amino acids. The V and J ends lost 3 bases and 0 bases respectively, with 12 bases between them. CDR1 LGHNA and CDR2 YSLEER come from the germline V gene.

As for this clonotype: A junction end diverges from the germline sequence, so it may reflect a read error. The CDR3 region is CASSLRLAGGRSEQFF. CDR3 coding DNA: TGTGCTAGCAGCTTACGTTTGGCAGGGGGGAGGAGTGAGCAGTTCTTC. This sequence joins TRBV7-3 and TRBJ2-1; D may be TRBD1 (7 bases). Germline V lookup: CDR1 SGHTA, CDR2 FQGTGA. CDR3 length equals 16 residues.

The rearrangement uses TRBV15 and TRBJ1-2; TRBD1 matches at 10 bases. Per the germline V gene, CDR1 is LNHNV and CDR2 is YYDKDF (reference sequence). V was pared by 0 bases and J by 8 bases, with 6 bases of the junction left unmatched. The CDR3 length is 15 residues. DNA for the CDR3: TGTGCCACCAGCAGAGAGACAGGGGGCAGGGCAGGCTACACCTTC. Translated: CATSRETGGRAGYTF.

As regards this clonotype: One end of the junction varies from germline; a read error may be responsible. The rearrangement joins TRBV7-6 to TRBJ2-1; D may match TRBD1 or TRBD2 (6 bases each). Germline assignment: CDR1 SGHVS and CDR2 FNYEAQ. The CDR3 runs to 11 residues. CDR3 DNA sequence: TGTGCCAGCAGCTTAGGGAGGGGGAGAGTTTTC. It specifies CASSLGRGRVF.

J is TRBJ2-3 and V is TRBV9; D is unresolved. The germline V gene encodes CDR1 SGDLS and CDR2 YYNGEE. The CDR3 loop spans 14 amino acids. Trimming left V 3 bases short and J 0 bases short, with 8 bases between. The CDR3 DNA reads TGTGCCAGCAGCGCCTATGGGAGCACAGATACGCAGTATTTT. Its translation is CASSAYGSTDTQYF.

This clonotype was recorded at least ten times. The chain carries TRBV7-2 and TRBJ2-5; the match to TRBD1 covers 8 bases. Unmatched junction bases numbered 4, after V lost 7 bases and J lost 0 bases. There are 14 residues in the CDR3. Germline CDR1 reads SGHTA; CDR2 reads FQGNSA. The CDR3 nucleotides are TGTGCCAGCACCACAGGGGGTTACCAAGAGACCCAGTACTTC. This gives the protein CASTTGGYQETQYF.

The CDR3 sequence is CASSYSRQDRLQETQYF. DNA of the CDR3: TGTGCCAGCAGTTACTCTCGTCAGGATAGACTTCAAGAGACCCAGTACTTC. This chain joins TRBV6-2 or TRBV6-3 and TRBJ2-5; D is unresolved. CDR1 and CDR2 from the germline V gene are MNHEY and SVGEGT. V lost 0 bases to trimming and J lost 2 bases, with 16 bases between them. The CDR3 consists of 17 residues.

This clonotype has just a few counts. The CDR3 loop is CASSRGKTYEQYF. In nucleotides, the CDR3 is TGTGCCAGCAGCAGGGGGAAGACCTACGAGCAGTACTTC. V is TRBV12-3 or TRBV12-4 and J is TRBJ2-7, with 7 bases fitting TRBD1. This CDR3 contains 13 residues. Unmatched junction bases numbered 4, after V lost 6 bases and J lost 2 bases.

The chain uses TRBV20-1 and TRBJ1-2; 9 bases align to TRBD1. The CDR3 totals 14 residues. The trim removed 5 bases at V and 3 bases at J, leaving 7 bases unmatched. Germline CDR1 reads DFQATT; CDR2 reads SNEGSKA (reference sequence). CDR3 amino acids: CSAVRTGGDYGYTF. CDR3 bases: TGCAGTGCTGTAAGAACAGGGGGCGACTATGGCTACACCTTC.

CDR3 loop: CASSISSGGYYEQYF. CDR3 coding DNA: TGTGCCAGTAGTATCTCTAGCGGGGGCTACTACGAGCAGTACTTC. The chain couples TRBV19 to TRBJ2-7; 10 positions agree with TRBD2. Trimming cost V 3 bases and J 3 bases; bases outside gene matches: 5. The CDR3 runs 15 residues. The germline V gene has CDR1 LNHDA and CDR2 SQIVND (reference sequence). Full variable domain (missing parts from reference TRBV19 and TRBJ2-7): DGGITQSPKYLFRKEGQNVTLSCEQNLNHDAMYWYRQDPGQGLRLIYYSQIVNDFQKGDIAEGYSVSREKKESFPLTVTSAQKNPTAFYLCASSISSGGYYEQYFGPGTRLTVT.

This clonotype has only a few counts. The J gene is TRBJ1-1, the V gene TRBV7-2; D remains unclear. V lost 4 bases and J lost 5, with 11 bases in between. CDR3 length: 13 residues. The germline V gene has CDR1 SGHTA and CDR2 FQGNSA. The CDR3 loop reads CASSSTRWTEAFF. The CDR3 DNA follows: TGTGCCAGCAGCTCAACAAGGTGGACTGAAGCTTTCTTT.

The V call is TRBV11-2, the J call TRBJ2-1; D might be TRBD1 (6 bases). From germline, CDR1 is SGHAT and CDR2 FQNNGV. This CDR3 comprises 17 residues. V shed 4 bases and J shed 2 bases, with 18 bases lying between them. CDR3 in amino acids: CASSSELGTGTYNEQFF. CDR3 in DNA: TGTGCCAGCAGCTCAGAATTGGGAACAGGGACCTACAATGAGCAGTTCTTC.

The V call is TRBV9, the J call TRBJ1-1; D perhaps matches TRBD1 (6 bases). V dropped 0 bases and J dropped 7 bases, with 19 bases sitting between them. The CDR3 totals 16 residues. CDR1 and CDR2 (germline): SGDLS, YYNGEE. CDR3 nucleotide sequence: TGTGCCAGCAGCGTAGCTACTTGGACAGCTCGCGATGAAGCTTTCTTT. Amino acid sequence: CASSVATWTARDEAFF.

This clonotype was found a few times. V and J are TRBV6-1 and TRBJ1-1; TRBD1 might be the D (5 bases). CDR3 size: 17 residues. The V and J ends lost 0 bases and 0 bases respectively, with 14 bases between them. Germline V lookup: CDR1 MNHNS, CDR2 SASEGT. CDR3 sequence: CASSEAMAGIMNTEAFF. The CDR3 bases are TGTGCCAGCAGTGAAGCGATGGCAGGGATTATGAACACTGAAGCTTTCTTT.